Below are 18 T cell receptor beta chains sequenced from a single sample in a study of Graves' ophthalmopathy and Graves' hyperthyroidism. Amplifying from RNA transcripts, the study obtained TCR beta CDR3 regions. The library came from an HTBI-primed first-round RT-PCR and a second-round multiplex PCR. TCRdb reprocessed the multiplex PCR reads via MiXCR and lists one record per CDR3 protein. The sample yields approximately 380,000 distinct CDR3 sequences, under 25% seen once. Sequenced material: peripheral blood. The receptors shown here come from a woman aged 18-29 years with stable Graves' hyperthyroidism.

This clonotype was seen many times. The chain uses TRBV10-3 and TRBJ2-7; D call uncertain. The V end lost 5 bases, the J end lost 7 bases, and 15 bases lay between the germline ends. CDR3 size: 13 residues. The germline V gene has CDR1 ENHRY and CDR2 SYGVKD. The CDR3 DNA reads TGTGCCATCAGTTCCGGCTTTTTATGGGAGCAGTACTTC. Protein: CAISSGFLWEQYF.

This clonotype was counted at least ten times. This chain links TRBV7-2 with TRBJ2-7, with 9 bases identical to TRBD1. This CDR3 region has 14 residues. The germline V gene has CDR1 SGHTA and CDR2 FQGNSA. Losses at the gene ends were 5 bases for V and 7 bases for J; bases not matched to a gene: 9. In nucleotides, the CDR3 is TGTGCCAGCAGCCGACCGGGACAGGGTTTTGAGCAGTACTTC. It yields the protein CASSRPGQGFEQYF.

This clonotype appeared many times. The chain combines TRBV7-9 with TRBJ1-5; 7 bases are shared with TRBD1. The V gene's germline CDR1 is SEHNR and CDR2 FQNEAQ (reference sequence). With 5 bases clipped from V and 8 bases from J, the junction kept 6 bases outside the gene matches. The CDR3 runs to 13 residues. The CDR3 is CASSPTGAKPQHF. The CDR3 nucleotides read TGTGCCAGCAGCCCAACAGGGGCTAAGCCCCAGCATTTT.

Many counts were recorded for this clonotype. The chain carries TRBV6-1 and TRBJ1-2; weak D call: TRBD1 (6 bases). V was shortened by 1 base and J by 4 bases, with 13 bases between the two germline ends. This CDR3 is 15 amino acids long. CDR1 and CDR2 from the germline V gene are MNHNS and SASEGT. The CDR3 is CASSEEGGSSYGYTF. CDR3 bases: TGTGCCAGCAGTGAAGAGGGGGGTTCGAGCTATGGCTACACCTTC.

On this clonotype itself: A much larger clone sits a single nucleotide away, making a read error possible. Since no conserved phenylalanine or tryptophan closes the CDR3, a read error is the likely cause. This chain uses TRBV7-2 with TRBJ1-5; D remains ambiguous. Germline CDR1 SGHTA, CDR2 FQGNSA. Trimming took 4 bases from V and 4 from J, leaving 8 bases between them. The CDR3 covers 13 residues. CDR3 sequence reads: CASSSQENQPQHL. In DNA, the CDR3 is TGTGCCAGCAGCTCCCAGGAGAATCAGCCCCAGCATTTG.

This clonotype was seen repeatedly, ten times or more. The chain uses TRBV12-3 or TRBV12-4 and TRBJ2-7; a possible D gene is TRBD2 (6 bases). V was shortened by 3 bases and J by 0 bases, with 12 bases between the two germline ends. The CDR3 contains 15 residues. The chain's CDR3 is CASSFMRRGSYEQYF. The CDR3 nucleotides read TGTGCCAGCAGTTTTATGCGGCGGGGCTCCTACGAGCAGTACTTC.

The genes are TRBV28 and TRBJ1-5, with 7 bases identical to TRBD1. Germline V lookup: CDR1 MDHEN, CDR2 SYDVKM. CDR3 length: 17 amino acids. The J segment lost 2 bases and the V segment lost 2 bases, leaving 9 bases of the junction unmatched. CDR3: CASSLGIGGRGNQPQHF. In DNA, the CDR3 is TGTGCCAGCAGTTTAGGGATAGGGGGCAGGGGCAATCAGCCCCAGCATTTT.

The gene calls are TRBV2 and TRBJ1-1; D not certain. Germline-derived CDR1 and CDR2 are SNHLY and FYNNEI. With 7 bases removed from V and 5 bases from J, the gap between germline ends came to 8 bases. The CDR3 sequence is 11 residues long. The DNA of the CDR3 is TGTGCCAGCATGGGTTGGACTGAAGCTTTCTTT. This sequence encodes CASMGWTEAFF.

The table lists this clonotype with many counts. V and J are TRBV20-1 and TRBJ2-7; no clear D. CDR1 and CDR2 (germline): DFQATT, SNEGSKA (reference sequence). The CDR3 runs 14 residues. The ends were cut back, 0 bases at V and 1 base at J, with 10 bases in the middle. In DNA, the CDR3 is TGCAGTGCTAGAGATTCAGGCGATTCCTACGAGCAGTACTTC. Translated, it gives CSARDSGDSYEQYF.

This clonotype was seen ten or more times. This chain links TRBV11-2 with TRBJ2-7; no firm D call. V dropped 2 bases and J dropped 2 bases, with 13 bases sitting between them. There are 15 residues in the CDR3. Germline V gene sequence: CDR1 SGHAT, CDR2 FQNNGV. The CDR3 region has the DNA TGTGCCAGCAGCTTACTTAGACGGCAGGCCTACGAGCAGTACTTC. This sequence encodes CASSLLRRQAYEQYF. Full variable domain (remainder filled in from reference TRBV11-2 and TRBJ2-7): EAGVAQSPRYKIIEKRQSVAFWCNPISGHATLYWYQQILGQGPKLLIQFQNNGVVDDSQLPKDRFSAERLKGVDSTLKIQPAKLEDSAVYLCASSLLRRQAYEQYFGPGTRLTVT.

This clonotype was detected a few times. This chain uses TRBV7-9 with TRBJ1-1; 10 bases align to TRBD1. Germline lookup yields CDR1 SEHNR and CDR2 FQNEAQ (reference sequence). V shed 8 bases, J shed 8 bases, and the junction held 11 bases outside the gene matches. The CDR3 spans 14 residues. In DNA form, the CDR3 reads TGTGCCAGCGGAGAAGCGACAGGGGGCCTAGAAGCTTTCTTT. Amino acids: CASGEATGGLEAFF.

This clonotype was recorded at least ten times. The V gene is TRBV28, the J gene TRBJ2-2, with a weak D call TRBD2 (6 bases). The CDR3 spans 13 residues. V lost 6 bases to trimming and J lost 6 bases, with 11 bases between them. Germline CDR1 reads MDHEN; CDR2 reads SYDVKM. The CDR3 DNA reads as TGTGCCAGCAGAGGAGCGGGTTCCGGGGAGCTGTTTTTT. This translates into CASRGAGSGELFF.

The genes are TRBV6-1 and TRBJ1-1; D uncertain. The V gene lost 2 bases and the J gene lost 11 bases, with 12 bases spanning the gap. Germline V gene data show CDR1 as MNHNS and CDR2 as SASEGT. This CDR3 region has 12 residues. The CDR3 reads CASSEIWIGAFF. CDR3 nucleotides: TGTGCCAGCAGTGAAATATGGATAGGGGCTTTCTTT.

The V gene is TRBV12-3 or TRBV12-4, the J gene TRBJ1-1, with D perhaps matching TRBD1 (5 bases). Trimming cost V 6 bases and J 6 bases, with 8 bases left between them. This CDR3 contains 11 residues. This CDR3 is CASSPGPEAFF. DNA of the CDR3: TGTGCCAGCAGCCCGGGGCCTGAAGCTTTCTTT.

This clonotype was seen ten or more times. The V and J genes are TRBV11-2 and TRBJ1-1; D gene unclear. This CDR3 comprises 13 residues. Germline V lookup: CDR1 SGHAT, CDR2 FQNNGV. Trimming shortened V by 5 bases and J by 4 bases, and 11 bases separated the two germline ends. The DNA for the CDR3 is TGTGCCAGCAGCCTCTACTTATCCACTGAAGCTTTCTTT. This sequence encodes CASSLYLSTEAFF.

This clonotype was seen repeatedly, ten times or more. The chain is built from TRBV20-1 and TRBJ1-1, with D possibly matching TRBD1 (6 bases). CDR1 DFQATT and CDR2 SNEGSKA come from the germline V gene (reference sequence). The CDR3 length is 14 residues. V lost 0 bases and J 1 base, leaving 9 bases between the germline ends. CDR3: CSARDSTGNTEAFF. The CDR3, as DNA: TGCAGTGCTAGAGATTCGACAGGGAACACTGAAGCTTTCTTT.

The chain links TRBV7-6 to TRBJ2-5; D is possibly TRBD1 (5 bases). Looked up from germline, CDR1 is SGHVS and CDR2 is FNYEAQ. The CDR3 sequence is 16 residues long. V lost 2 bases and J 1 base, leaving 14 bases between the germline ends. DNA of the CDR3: TGTGCCAGCAGCTTATCCCCCCGACAGCGCCAAGAGACCCAGTACTTC. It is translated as CASSLSPRQRQETQYF. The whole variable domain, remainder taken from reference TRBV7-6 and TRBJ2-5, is GAGVSQSPRYKVTKRGQDVALRCDPISGHVSLYWYRQALGQGPEFLTYFNYEAQQDKSGLPNDRFSAERPEGSISTLTIQRTEQRDSAMYRCASSLSPRQRQETQYFGPGTRLLVL.

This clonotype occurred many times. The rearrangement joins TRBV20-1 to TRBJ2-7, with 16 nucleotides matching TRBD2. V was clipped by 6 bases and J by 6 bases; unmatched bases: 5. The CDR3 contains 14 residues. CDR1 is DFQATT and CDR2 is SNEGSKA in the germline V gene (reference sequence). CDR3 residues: CSAGLAGGPREQYF. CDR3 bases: TGCAGTGCGGGACTAGCGGGAGGGCCACGCGAGCAGTACTTC.